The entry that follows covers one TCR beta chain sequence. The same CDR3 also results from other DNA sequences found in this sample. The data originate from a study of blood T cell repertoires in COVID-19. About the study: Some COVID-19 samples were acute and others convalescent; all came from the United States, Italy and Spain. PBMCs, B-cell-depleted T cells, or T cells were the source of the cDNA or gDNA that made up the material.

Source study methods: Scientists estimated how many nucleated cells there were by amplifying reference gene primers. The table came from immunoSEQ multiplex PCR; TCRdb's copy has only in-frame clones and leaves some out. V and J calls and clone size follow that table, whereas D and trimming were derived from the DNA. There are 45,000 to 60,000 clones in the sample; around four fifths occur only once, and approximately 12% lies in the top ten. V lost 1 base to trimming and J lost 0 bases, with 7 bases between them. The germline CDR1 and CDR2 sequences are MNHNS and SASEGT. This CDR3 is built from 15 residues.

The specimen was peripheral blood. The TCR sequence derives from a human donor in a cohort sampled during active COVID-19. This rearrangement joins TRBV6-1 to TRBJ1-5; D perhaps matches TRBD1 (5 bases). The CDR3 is CASSEGQYSNQPQHF. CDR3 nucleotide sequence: TGTGCCAGCAGTGAAGGACAGTATAGCAATCAGCCCCAGCATTTT.